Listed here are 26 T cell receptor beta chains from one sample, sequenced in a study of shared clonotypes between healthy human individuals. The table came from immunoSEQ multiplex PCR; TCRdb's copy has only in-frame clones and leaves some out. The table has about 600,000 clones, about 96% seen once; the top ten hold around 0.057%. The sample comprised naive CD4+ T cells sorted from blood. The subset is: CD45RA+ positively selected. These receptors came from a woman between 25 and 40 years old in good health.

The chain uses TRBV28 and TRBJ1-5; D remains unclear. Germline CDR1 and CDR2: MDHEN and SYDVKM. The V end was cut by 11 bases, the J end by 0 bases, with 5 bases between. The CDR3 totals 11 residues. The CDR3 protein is CAGYSNQPQHF. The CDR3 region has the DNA TGTGCCGGATATAGCAATCAGCCCCAGCATTTT.

This CDR3 is CASSPQPGQGGEKLFF. The CDR3 nucleotides are TGTGCCAGCAGTCCCCAACCGGGACAGGGAGGGGAAAAACTGTTTTTT. The chain is built from TRBV7-3 and TRBJ1-4; 9 nucleotides line up with TRBD1. Unmatched junction bases numbered 13, after V lost 6 bases and J lost 8 bases. This CDR3 contains 16 residues. Germline-derived CDR1 and CDR2 are SGHTA and FQGTGA.

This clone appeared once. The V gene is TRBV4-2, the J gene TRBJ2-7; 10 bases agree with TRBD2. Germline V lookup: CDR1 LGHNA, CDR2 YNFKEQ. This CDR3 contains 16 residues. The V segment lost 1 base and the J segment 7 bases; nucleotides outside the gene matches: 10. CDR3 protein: CASSQGGLAGVEEQYF. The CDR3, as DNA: TGTGCCAGCAGCCAAGGAGGGCTAGCGGGAGTCGAAGAGCAGTACTTC.

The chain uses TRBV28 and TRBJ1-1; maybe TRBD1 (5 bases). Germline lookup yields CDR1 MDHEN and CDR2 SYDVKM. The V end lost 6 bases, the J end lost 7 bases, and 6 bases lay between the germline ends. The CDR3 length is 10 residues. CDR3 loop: CASRGDEAFF. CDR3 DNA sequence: TGTGCCAGCAGAGGGGATGAAGCTTTCTTT.

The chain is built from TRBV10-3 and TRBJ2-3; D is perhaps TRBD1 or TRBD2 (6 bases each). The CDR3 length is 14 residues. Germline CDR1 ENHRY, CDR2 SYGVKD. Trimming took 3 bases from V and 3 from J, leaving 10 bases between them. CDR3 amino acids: CAISERGTTDTQYF. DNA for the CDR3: TGTGCCATCAGTGAAAGGGGGACTACAGATACGCAGTATTTT.

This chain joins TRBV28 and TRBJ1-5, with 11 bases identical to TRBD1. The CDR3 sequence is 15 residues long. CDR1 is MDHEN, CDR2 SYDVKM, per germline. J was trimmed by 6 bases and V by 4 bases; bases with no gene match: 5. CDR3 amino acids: CASSSGQGARQPQHF. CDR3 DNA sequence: TGTGCCAGCAGTTCCGGACAGGGGGCGCGTCAGCCCCAGCATTTT.

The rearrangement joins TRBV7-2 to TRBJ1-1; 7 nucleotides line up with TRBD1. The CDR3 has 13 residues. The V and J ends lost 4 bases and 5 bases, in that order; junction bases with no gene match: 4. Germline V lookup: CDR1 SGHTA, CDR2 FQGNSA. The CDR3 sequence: CASSSGQRTEAFF. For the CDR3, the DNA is TGTGCCAGCAGCTCGGGACAGCGGACTGAAGCTTTCTTT.

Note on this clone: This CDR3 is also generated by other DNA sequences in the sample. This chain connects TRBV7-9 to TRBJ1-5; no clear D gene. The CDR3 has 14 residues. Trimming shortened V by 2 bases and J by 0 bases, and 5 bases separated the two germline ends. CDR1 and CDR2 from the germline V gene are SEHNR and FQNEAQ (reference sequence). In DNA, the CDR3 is TGTGCCAGCAGCTTACAGGATAGCAATCAGCCCCAGCATTTT. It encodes CASSLQDSNQPQHF.

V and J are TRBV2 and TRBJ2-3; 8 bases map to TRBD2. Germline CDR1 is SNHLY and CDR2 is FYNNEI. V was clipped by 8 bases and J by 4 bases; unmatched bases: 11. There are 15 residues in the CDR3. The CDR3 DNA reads TGTGCCAGCGGACGTAGCGGGATTTTGGCAGATACGCAGTATTTT. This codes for CASGRSGILADTQYF. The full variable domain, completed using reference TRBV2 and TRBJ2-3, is EPEVTQTPSHQVTQMGQEVILRCVPISNHLYFYWYRQILGQKVEFLVSFYNNEISEKSEIFDDQFSVERPDGSNFTLKIRSTKLEDSAMYFCASGRSGILADTQYFGPGTRLTVL.

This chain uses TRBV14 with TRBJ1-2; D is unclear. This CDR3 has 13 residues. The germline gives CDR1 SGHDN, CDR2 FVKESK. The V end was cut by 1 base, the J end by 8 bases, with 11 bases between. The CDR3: CASSQVGGIGYTF. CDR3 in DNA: TGTGCCAGCAGCCAAGTAGGTGGGATAGGCTACACCTTC.

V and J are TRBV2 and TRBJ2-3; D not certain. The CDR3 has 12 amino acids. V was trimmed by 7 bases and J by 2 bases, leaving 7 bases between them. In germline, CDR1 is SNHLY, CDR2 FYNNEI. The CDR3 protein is CASKQLTDTQYF. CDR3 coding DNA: TGTGCCAGCAAACAGCTCACAGATACGCAGTATTTT.

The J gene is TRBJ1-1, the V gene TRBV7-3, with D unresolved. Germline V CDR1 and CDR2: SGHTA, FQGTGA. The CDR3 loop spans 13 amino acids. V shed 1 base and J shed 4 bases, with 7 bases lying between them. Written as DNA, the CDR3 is TGTGCCAGCAGCTTAAGGGAGGGCACTGAAGCTTTCTTT. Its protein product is CASSLREGTEAFF.

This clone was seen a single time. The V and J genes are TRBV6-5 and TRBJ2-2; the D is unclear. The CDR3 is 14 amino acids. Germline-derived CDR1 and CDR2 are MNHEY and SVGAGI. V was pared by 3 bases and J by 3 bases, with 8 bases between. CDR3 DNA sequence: TGTGCCAGCAGTTATGGCCGATACACCGGGGAGCTGTTTTTT. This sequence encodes CASSYGRYTGELFF.

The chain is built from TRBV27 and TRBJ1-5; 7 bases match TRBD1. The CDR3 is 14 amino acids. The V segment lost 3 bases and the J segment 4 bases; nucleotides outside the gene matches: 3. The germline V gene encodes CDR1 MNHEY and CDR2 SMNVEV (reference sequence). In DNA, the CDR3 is TGTGCCAGCAGTTTGTACAGGGGAAATCAGCCCCAGCATTTT. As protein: CASSLYRGNQPQHF.

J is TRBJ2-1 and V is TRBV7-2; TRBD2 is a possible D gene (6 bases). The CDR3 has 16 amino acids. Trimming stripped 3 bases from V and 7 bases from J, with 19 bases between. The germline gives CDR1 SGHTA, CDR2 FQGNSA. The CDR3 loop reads CASSLGTLKFRNEQFF. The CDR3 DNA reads TGTGCCAGCAGCTTGGGGACTCTTAAATTTCGGAATGAGCAGTTCTTC.

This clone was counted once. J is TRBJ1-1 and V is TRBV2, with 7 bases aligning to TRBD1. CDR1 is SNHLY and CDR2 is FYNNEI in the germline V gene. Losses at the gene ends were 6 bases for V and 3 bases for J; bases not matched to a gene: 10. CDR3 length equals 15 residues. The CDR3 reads CASRRGSTGDTEAFF. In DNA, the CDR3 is TGTGCCAGCAGGCGTGGGTCTACAGGGGACACTGAAGCTTTCTTT.

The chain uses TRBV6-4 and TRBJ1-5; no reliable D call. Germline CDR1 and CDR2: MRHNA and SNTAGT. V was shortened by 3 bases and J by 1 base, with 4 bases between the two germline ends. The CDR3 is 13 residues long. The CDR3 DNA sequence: TGTGCCAGCAGTGAAGGCAGCAATCAGCCCCAGCATTTT. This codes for CASSEGSNQPQHF.

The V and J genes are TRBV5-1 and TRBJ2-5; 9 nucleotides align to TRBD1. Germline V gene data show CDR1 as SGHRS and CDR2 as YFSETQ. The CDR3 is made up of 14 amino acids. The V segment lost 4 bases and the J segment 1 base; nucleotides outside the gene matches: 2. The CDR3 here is CASSVTGGQETQYF. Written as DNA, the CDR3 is TGCGCCAGCAGCGTGACAGGGGGCCAAGAGACCCAGTACTTC.

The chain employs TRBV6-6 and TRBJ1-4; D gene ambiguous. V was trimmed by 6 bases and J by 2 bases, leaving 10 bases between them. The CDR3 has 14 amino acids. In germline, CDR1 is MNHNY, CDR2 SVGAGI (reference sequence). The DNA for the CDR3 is TGTGCCAGCAGGACCGGTGGGACTAATGAAAAACTGTTTTTT. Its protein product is CASRTGGTNEKLFF.

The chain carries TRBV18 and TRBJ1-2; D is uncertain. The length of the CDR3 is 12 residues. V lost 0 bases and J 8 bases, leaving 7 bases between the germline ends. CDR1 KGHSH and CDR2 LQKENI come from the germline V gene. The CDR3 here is CASSPPARGYTF. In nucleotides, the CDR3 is TGTGCCAGCTCACCACCGGCGCGGGGCTACACCTTC.

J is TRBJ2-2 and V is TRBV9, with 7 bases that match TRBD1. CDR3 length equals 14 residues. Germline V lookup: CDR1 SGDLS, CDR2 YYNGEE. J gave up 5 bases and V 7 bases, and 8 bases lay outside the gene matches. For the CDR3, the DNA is TGTGCCAGCGATAGGGGGCTCGAAACCGGGGAGCTGTTTTTT. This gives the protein CASDRGLETGELFF. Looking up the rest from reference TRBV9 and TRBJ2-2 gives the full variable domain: DSGVTQTPKHLITATGQRVTLRCSPRSGDLSVYWYQQSLDQGLQFLIQYYNGEERAKGNILERFSAQQFPDLHSELNLSSLELGDSALYFCASDRGLETGELFFGEGSRLTVL.

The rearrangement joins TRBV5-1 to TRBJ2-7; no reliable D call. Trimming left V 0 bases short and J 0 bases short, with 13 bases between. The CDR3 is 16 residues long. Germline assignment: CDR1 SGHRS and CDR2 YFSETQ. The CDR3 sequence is CASSLGFGRVSYEQYF. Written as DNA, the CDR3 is TGCGCCAGCAGCTTGGGGTTCGGCCGGGTCTCCTACGAGCAGTACTTC.

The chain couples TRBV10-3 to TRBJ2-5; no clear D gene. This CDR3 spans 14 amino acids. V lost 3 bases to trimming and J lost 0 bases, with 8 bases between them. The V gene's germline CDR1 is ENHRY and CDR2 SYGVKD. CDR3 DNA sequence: TGTGCCATCAGTGACAAACCGAACCAAGAGACCCAGTACTTC. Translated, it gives CAISDKPNQETQYF.

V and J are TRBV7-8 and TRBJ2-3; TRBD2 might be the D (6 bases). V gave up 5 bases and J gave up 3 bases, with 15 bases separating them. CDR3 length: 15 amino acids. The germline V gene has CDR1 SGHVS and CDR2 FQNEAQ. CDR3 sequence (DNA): TGTGCCAGCAGCCCGAGACTAGAAGGGACAGATACGCAGTATTTT. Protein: CASSPRLEGTDTQYF.

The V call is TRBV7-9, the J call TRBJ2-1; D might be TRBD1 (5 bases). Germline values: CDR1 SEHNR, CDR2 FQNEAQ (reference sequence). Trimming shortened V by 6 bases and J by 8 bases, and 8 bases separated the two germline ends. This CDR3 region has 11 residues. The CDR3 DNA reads TGTGCCAGCAGATCAGGGTATGAGCAGTTCTTC. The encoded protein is CASRSGYEQFF.

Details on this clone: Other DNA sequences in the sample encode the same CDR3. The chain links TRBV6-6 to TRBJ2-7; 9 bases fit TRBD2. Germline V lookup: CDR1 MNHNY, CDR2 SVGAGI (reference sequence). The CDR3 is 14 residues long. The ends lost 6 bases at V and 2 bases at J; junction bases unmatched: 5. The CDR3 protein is CASSQTSGPYEQYF. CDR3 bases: TGTGCCAGCAGCCAGACTAGCGGACCCTACGAGCAGTACTTC.